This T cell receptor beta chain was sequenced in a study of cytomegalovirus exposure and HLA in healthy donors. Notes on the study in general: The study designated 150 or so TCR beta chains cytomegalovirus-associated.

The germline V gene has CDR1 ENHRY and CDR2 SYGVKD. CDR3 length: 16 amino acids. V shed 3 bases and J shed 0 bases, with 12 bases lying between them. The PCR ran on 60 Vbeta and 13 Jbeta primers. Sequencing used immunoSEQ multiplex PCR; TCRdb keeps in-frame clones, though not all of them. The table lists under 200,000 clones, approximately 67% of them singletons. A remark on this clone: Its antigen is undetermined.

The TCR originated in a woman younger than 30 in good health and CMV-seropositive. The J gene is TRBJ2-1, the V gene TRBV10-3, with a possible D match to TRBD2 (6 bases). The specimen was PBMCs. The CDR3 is CAISDLSGSSYNEQFF. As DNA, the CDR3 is TGTGCCATCAGTGACCTTAGCGGAAGCTCCTACAATGAGCAGTTCTTC.